A single sample gave rise to the 21 T cell receptor beta chains below, sequenced in a study of beta chain features in type 1 diabetes. Study findings and constraints: Shorter TCRB CDR3s, moderately but significantly so, marked every one of the four CD4+ subsets in Type 1 diabetes patients.

Expressed TCRB transcripts were sequenced, since all the RNA that had been isolated was reverse transcribed. Profiled with immunoSEQ multiplex PCR; TCRdb holds only in-frame clones, not every one. Of roughly 15,000 clones detected, 70% appear once; the ten largest clones hold around 0.8%. No antigen has been identified for these receptors. What was sequenced was stem cell memory CD4+ T cells from blood. These receptors all stem from a man aged 25 to 40 with type 1 diabetes.

CDR3 sequence reads: CASRLSNTEAFF. In DNA form, the CDR3 reads TGTGCCAGCAGACTTTCAAACACTGAAGCTTTCTTT. The genes are TRBV27 and TRBJ1-1, with D unresolved. CDR1 MNHEY and CDR2 SMNVEV come from the germline V gene (reference sequence). V was cut by 6 bases and J by 2 bases, with 7 bases left in between. The CDR3 covers 12 residues.

Only a few counts were recorded for this clone. The chain employs TRBV10-3 and TRBJ1-2, with 8 bases that match TRBD1. The germline CDR1 and CDR2 sequences are ENHRY and SYGVKD. The junction had 7 bases not matched to a gene; V was cut back by 10 bases and J by 3 bases. This CDR3 contains 13 residues. The CDR3 sequence: CASAGQGDYGYTF. In DNA form, the CDR3 reads TGTGCCAGCGCCGGACAGGGAGACTATGGCTACACCTTC.

The rearrangement uses TRBV5-1 and TRBJ1-1; D gene unclear. The CDR3 consists of 13 residues. In germline, CDR1 is SGHRS, CDR2 YFSETQ. V lost 1 base and J 5 bases, leaving 9 bases between the germline ends. CDR3 in DNA: TGCGCCAGCAGCTTGTACGGGGTAACTGAAGCTTTCTTT. This encodes CASSLYGVTEAFF.

This clone was detected a few times. The chain joins TRBV2 to TRBJ2-5, with 7 bases fitting TRBD2. V was clipped by 5 bases and J by 4 bases; unmatched bases: 7. CDR1 SNHLY and CDR2 FYNNEI come from the germline V gene. This CDR3 comprises 14 residues. The CDR3, as DNA: TGTGCCAGCAGTTACAGGACTAGTCGAGAGACCCAGTACTTC. Its translation: CASSYRTSRETQYF.

The rearrangement joins TRBV9 to TRBJ2-3, with 9 bases identical to TRBD2. The V gene end was trimmed by 2 bases and the J gene end by 4 bases; junction bases not matched to a gene: 8. The CDR3 contains 16 residues. CDR1 and CDR2 from the germline V gene are SGDLS and YYNGEE. The CDR3 nucleotides read TGTGCCAGCAGCGTTTCCGGTAGCGGGGGATCAGATACGCAGTATTTT. Its protein product is CASSVSGSGGSDTQYF.

The chain joins TRBV30 to TRBJ1-5; D gene uncertain. V was pared by 2 bases and J by 6 bases, with 17 bases between. CDR1 is GTSNPN, CDR2 SVGIG, per germline (reference sequence). The CDR3 totals 15 residues. The CDR3 DNA sequence: TGTGCCTGGAGTACCCGACCCGCGGTTGGTCAGCCCCAGCATTTT. Encoded protein: CAWSTRPAVGQPQHF.

The V and J genes are TRBV7-9 and TRBJ2-7, with D perhaps TRBD2 (5 bases). With 2 bases removed from V and 0 bases from J, the gap between germline ends came to 11 bases. The V gene's germline CDR1 is SEHNR and CDR2 FQNEAQ (reference sequence). The CDR3 covers 15 residues. CDR3 coding DNA: TGTGCCAGCAGCTTAACAATGACTACCTCCTACGAGCAGTACTTC. The encoded protein is CASSLTMTTSYEQYF.

The chain carries TRBV21-1 and TRBJ1-1. TRBV21-1 is a pseudogene. The CDR3 is 14 residues long. CDR3: CASSKGTGGTEAFF. The CDR3 coding sequence is TGTGCCAGCAGCAAAGGCACCGGGGGCACTGAAGCTTTCTTT.

This chain joins TRBV14 and TRBJ2-7, with D tentatively TRBD1 (5 bases). The CDR3 runs 15 residues. V lost 4 bases and J 7 bases, leaving 20 bases between the germline ends. Per germline, CDR1 SGHDN and CDR2 FVKESK. The CDR3 DNA sequence: TGTGCCAGCAGCCGCGTCAGGCTCCCAGGGCGAGAGCAGTACTTC. The encoded protein is CASSRVRLPGREQYF.

In DNA form, the CDR3 reads TGTGCCATCAATGGAGCTGGCGAGCAGTACTTC. Protein product: CAINGAGEQYF. The rearrangement uses TRBV10-3 and TRBJ2-7; D gene ambiguous. Germline values: CDR1 ENHRY, CDR2 SYGVKD. Trimming removed 7 bases from V and 6 bases from J, with 10 bases in between. This CDR3 is built from 11 residues.

V is TRBV10-3 and J is TRBJ2-5; 8 nucleotides line up with TRBD2. With 4 bases clipped from V and 2 bases from J, the junction kept 9 bases outside the gene matches. CDR1 and CDR2 from the germline V gene are ENHRY and SYGVKD. The CDR3 is 16 residues long. Here the CDR3 reads CAISASSGGDQETQYF. The CDR3 DNA reads as TGTGCCATCAGTGCGAGCAGCGGGGGAGATCAAGAGACCCAGTACTTC.

To note about this clone: One end of the junction does not line up with germline, which may come from a read error. The V gene is TRBV6-6, the J gene TRBJ1-4; D is ambiguous. Germline CDR1 MNHNY, CDR2 SVGAGI (reference sequence). The CDR3 has 15 residues. CDR3 sequence reads: CASSYSKLTKEKLFF. The CDR3, as DNA: TGTGCCAGCAGTTACTCGAAATTGACTAAAGAAAAACTGTTTTTT.

V and J are TRBV30 and TRBJ1-2, with 10 nucleotides matching TRBD1. The CDR3 is 13 amino acids. Germline lookup yields CDR1 GTSNPN and CDR2 SVGIG (reference sequence). V gave up 4 bases and J gave up 8 bases; unmatched junction bases: 7. CDR3 region: CAWTRGTGAGYTF. CDR3 sequence (DNA): TGTGCCTGGACCCGAGGGACAGGGGCCGGCTACACCTTC.

This clone appeared a few times. The chain joins TRBV29-1 to TRBJ2-7; possibly TRBD1 for D (6 bases). V lost 5 bases and J 4 bases, leaving 9 bases between the germline ends. Germline assignment: CDR1 SQVTM and CDR2 ANQGSEA. This CDR3 is 11 amino acids long. CDR3 bases: TGCAGCGTTCGGACAGAGTACGAGCAGTACTTC. As protein: CSVRTEYEQYF.

This chain uses TRBV4-3 with TRBJ2-3; tentative D call: TRBD1 (6 bases). Trimming cost V 0 bases and J 10 bases, with 11 bases left between them. This CDR3 region has 13 residues. Per the germline V gene, CDR1 is LGHNA and CDR2 is YSLEER. This chain's CDR3 is CASSQDRGGAQYF. CDR3 nucleotides: TGCGCCAGCAGCCAAGATCGAGGGGGTGCGCAGTATTTT.

The chain employs TRBV10-3 and TRBJ2-1, with D possibly being TRBD1 (6 bases). Germline assignment: CDR1 ENHRY and CDR2 SYGVKD. The CDR3 has 16 amino acids. The ends were cut back, 10 bases at V and 2 bases at J, with 21 bases in the middle. The CDR3 DNA is TGTGCCACCAACCAACAGGGACCCCTCACCTACAATGAGCAGTTCTTC. Its translation is CATNQQGPLTYNEQFF.

This clone showed up just a few times. J is TRBJ1-6 and V is TRBV4-1; D possibly corresponds to TRBD1 (6 bases). This CDR3 has 14 residues. From germline, CDR1 is MGHRA and CDR2 YSYEKL. V lost 2 bases, J lost 10 bases, and 12 bases lay in between. This chain's CDR3 is CASSQQGTTSPLHF. DNA for the CDR3: TGCGCCAGCAGCCAACAGGGGACCACATCACCCCTCCACTTT.

The chain carries TRBV29-1 and TRBJ2-2; 7 bases are shared with TRBD1. Germline V lookup: CDR1 SQVTM, CDR2 ANQGSEA. The ends lost 7 bases at V and 2 bases at J; junction bases unmatched: 10. The CDR3 has 15 residues. The DNA of the CDR3 is TGCAGCGCTGGAGCAGGGGGAGTAAACACCGGGGAGCTGTTTTTT. It is translated as CSAGAGGVNTGELFF.

The V gene is TRBV28, the J gene TRBJ2-3; 7 bases are a match to TRBD2. This CDR3 has 16 amino acids. Trimming cost V 8 bases and J 0 bases; bases outside gene matches: 11. The germline V gene encodes CDR1 MDHEN and CDR2 SYDVKM. CDR3: CASPPPGRGSTDTQYF. As DNA, the CDR3 is TGTGCCAGCCCCCCACCGGGGCGGGGGAGCACAGATACGCAGTATTTT.

The chain couples TRBV29-1 to TRBJ1-4; the match to TRBD1 covers 10 bases. The CDR3 sequence is 13 residues long. Per the germline V gene, CDR1 is SQVTM and CDR2 is ANQGSEA. J lost 9 bases, V lost 6 bases, and 7 bases had no gene match. CDR3 bases: TGCAGCGTGATGACAGGGGGCTCGAAAAAACTGTTTTTT. It specifies CSVMTGGSKKLFF.

This clone has just a few counts. This sample also contains other DNA sequences that code for the same CDR3. The gene calls are TRBV7-9 and TRBJ2-3; D call uncertain. CDR1 and CDR2 (germline): SEHNR, FQNEAQ (reference sequence). The CDR3 extends over 14 amino acids. The V gene lost 5 bases and the J gene lost 0 bases, with 9 bases spanning the gap. CDR3 region: CASSLGPSTDTQYF. The DNA of the CDR3 is TGTGCCAGCAGCCTCGGTCCTAGCACAGATACGCAGTATTTT.